The 25 T cell receptor beta chains reported below all come from one sample, sequenced in a study of cytomegalovirus exposure and HLA in healthy donors. Primers included in the PCR were 60 Vbeta and 13 Jbeta primers. TCRdb's table, derived via immunoSEQ multiplex PCR, lists solely in-frame clones and lacks some. The table records more than 100,000 clones, approximately 87% of them present only once. The sample comprised PBMCs. The receptors here all came from a woman aged 25 to 39 in good health and CMV-seronegative.

The V and J genes are TRBV28 and TRBJ1-2; 9 bases are a match to TRBD1. Germline CDR1 and CDR2: MDHEN and SYDVKM. Trimming removed 2 bases from V and 4 bases from J; junction bases left unmatched: 5. CDR3 length: 15 residues. The CDR3 DNA follows: TGTGCCAGCAGTTTAGGACAGGGGAGGACCTATGGCTACACCTTC. Translated, it gives CASSLGQGRTYGYTF.

The chain carries TRBV6-5 and TRBJ1-6, with D uncertain. Germline lookup yields CDR1 MNHEY and CDR2 SVGAGI. Between the trimmed V and J ends, which lost 4 bases and 6 bases, there was a span of 7 bases. The CDR3 contains 13 residues. The CDR3, as DNA: TGTGCCAGCAGTTCAGTCTCTAATTCACCCCTCCACTTT. As protein: CASSSVSNSPLHF.

Remarks on this clone: At the DNA level, this CDR3 is encoded by other sequences in the same sample as well. This sequence joins TRBV5-1 and TRBJ2-7; no clear D. The CDR3 is made up of 12 amino acids. Between the trimmed V and J ends, which lost 0 bases and 3 bases, there was a span of 4 bases. Germline assignment: CDR1 SGHRS and CDR2 YFSETQ. CDR3: CASSLVSYEQYF. CDR3 nucleotide sequence: TGCGCCAGCAGCTTGGTCAGCTACGAGCAGTACTTC.

The chain has TRBV7-8 and TRBJ2-7, with TRBD1 matching over 7 bases. This CDR3 spans 13 amino acids. J lost 3 bases, V lost 5 bases, and 4 bases had no gene match. CDR1 and CDR2 (germline): SGHVS, FQNEAQ. CDR3: CASSAQGVYEQYF. In DNA form, the CDR3 reads TGTGCCAGCAGCGCTCAGGGGGTCTACGAGCAGTACTTC.

The chain couples TRBV5-1 to TRBJ2-5, with D perhaps matching TRBD2 (6 bases). The J call may be incorrect, as the DNA end agrees better with TRBJ2-7. The germline V gene has CDR1 SGHRS and CDR2 YFSETQ. The CDR3 runs to 14 residues. The CDR3 bases are TGCGCCAGCAGCTTGGAGGGACTGTCCTACGAGCAGTACTTC. Its translation is CASSLEGLSYEQYF.

V usage is TRBV20-1 and J usage is TRBJ1-2; no firm D call. The V gene's germline CDR1 is DFQATT and CDR2 SNEGSKA (reference sequence). The CDR3 spans 9 residues. V was shortened by 4 bases and J by 6 bases, with 3 bases between the two germline ends. The CDR3 sequence is CSATDGYTF. CDR3 in DNA: TGCAGTGCTACTGATGGCTACACCTTC.

The V gene is TRBV30, the J gene TRBJ1-3; D possibly corresponds to TRBD1 (6 bases). The V gene lost 3 bases and the J gene lost 0 bases, with 12 bases spanning the gap. The CDR3 consists of 15 residues. From germline, CDR1 is GTSNPN and CDR2 SVGIG (reference sequence). CDR3 sequence (DNA): TGTGCCTGGAGCCGGGACACCCACTCTGGAAACACCATATATTTT. Translating it yields CAWSRDTHSGNTIYF.

The rearrangement joins TRBV7-2 to TRBJ1-2, with TRBD1 matching 7 bases. Germline CDR1 SGHTA, CDR2 FQGNSA. The CDR3 totals 16 residues. V lost 1 base, J lost 6 bases, and 11 bases stayed unmatched. The CDR3 loop reads CASSLDFRGISDGYTF. The CDR3 region has the DNA TGTGCCAGCAGCTTAGATTTCAGGGGGATTTCGGATGGCTACACCTTC. Supplemented by reference TRBV7-2 and TRBJ1-2, the full variable domain reads GAGVSQSPSNKVTEKGKDVELRCDPISGHTALYWYRQSLGQGLEFLIYFQGNSAPDKSGLPSDRFSAERTGGSVSTLTIQRTQQEDSAVYLCASSLDFRGISDGYTFGSGTRLTVV.

The chain has TRBV6-5 and TRBJ2-7; unclear D gene. The CDR3 covers 15 residues. CDR1 is MNHEY, CDR2 SVGAGI, per germline. V was trimmed by 2 bases and J by 2 bases, leaving 13 bases between them. The DNA of the CDR3 is TGTGCCAGCAGTTACGCTACCGTTACGCCCTACGAGCAGTACTTC. This gives the protein CASSYATVTPYEQYF.

CDR3 sequence reads: CACRGQGEQPQHF. The CDR3 nucleotides read TGTGCCTGCCGGGGACAGGGGGAACAGCCCCAGCATTTT. The chain employs TRBV30 and TRBJ1-5; the match to TRBD1 covers 11 bases. Germline CDR1 is GTSNPN and CDR2 is SVGIG (reference sequence). V shed 6 bases, J shed 7 bases, and the junction held 5 bases outside the gene matches. This CDR3 is built from 13 residues.

This clone was seen a few times. The rearrangement joins TRBV5-1 to TRBJ1-4; tentatively, D is TRBD1 (6 bases). The CDR3 sequence is 14 residues long. Germline-derived CDR1 and CDR2 are SGHRS and YFSETQ. V was trimmed by 4 bases and J by 8 bases, leaving 15 bases between them. The CDR3 DNA reads as TGCGCCAGCAGCAGCGGGGGCAGAGGGGAAAAACTGTTTTTT. It translates to CASSSGGRGEKLFF.

DNA for the CDR3: TGTGCCAGCAGCTTTAGACAGGGGGCAATTGGCTACACCTTC. Its protein is CASSFRQGAIGYTF. The chain uses TRBV5-4 and TRBJ1-2; 10 positions match TRBD1. The CDR3 covers 14 residues. Germline-derived CDR1 and CDR2 are SGHNT and YYREEE (reference sequence). J was trimmed by 7 bases and V by 2 bases; bases with no gene match: 5.

The gene calls are TRBV4-1 and TRBJ2-1; 12 bases match TRBD2. The CDR3 spans 18 residues. The germline V gene encodes CDR1 MGHRA and CDR2 YSYEKL. V lost 1 base to trimming and J lost 7 bases; unmatched junction nucleotides: 11. The CDR3 bases are TGCGCCAGCAGCCAAGCCCCGTCGCTAGCGGGAGGGCGGAATGAGCAGTTCTTC. It yields the protein CASSQAPSLAGGRNEQFF.

This chain joins TRBV5-6 and TRBJ2-2, with D possibly matching TRBD2 (5 bases). Germline V CDR1 and CDR2: SGHDT, YYEEEE. Trimming pared 4 bases from V and 5 bases from J, leaving 15 bases between. This CDR3 contains 15 residues. The CDR3 DNA reads TGTGCCAGCAGCCAGGACTTGGAAGTGACCGGGGAGCTGTTTTTT. This codes for CASSQDLEVTGELFF.

The chain combines TRBV19 with TRBJ1-2; 9 bases map to TRBD1. The CDR3 has 15 residues. J gave up 5 bases and V 7 bases, and 11 bases lay outside the gene matches. Per the germline V gene, CDR1 is LNHDA and CDR2 is SQIVND (reference sequence). CDR3 sequence (DNA): TGTGCCAGTATCCCGGACAGGGGACGGAGGTATGGCTACACCTTC. This sequence encodes CASIPDRGRRYGYTF.

This clone was recorded only once. The V gene is TRBV9, the J gene TRBJ1-5; D might be TRBD1 (5 bases). Germline V gene lookup returns CDR1 SGDLS and CDR2 YYNGEE. The V and J ends lost 4 bases and 3 bases respectively, with 14 bases between them. CDR3 length: 15 residues. Here the CDR3 reads CASSHGGTSNQPQHF. CDR3 coding DNA: TGTGCCAGCAGCCACGGGGGTACGTCCAATCAGCCCCAGCATTTT.

The rearrangement joins TRBV19 to TRBJ1-2; 8 bases agree with TRBD1. CDR3 size: 13 residues. With V trimmed by 5 bases and J by 6 bases, 5 bases remained unmatched. Germline assignment: CDR1 LNHDA and CDR2 SQIVND (reference sequence). CDR3 sequence: CASSQGARHGYTF. The CDR3 DNA sequence: TGTGCCAGTAGTCAGGGGGCGCGACATGGCTACACCTTC. Full variable domain (outside the CDR3, taken from reference TRBV19 and TRBJ1-2): DGGITQSPKYLFRKEGQNVTLSCEQNLNHDAMYWYRQDPGQGLRLIYYSQIVNDFQKGDIAEGYSVSREKKESFPLTVTSAQKNPTAFYLCASSQGARHGYTFGSGTRLTVV.

This rearrangement joins TRBV18 to TRBJ2-2, with TRBD2 matching 11 bases. The CDR3 extends over 15 amino acids. V was clipped by 3 bases and J by 4 bases; unmatched bases: 1. Germline CDR1 KGHSH, CDR2 LQKENI. The CDR3 DNA is TGTGCCAGCTCACCGGGACTAGCGGTCACCGGGGAGCTGTTTTTT. This gives the protein CASSPGLAVTGELFF. Supplemented by reference TRBV18 and TRBJ2-2, the full variable domain reads NAGVMQNPRHLVRRRGQEARLRCSPMKGHSHVYWYRQLPEEGLKFMVYLQKENIIDESGMPKERFSAEFPKEGPSILRIQQVVRGDSAAYFCASSPGLAVTGELFFGEGSRLTVL.

The chain links TRBV7-9 to TRBJ2-5, with TRBD2 as a possible D gene (6 bases). Trimming shortened V by 5 bases and J by 7 bases, and 17 bases separated the two germline ends. CDR3 size: 14 residues. Germline-derived CDR1 and CDR2 are SEHNR and FQNEAQ (reference sequence). As DNA, the CDR3 is TGTGCCAGCAGCCCCTTGCGGGTCGGGGGGACCCAGTACTTC. It is translated as CASSPLRVGGTQYF.

This clone appeared a single time. This sequence joins TRBV5-4 and TRBJ1-1; D might be TRBD1 (5 bases). Trimming left V 0 bases short and J 1 base short, with 7 bases between. The V gene's germline CDR1 is SGHNT and CDR2 YYREEE (reference sequence). CDR3 length: 14 residues. As DNA, the CDR3 is TGTGCCAGCAGCTTGGGGGGCCCGAACACTGAAGCTTTCTTT. It specifies CASSLGGPNTEAFF.

The chain has TRBV9 and TRBJ1-1; TRBD1 might be the D (5 bases). Germline CDR1 reads SGDLS; CDR2 reads YYNGEE. The V gene lost 4 bases and the J gene lost 4 bases, with 14 bases spanning the gap. This CDR3 has 14 amino acids. This CDR3 is CASSSGDGGTEAFF. The CDR3 nucleotides are TGTGCCAGCAGCTCCGGAGACGGGGGCACTGAAGCTTTCTTT.

This chain links TRBV30 with TRBJ2-7; 12 bases map to TRBD2. This CDR3 contains 14 residues. J gave up 5 bases and V 4 bases, and 6 bases lay outside the gene matches. Germline V gene lookup returns CDR1 GTSNPN and CDR2 SVGIG (reference sequence). CDR3 sequence reads: CAWTLAGGRNEQYF. The CDR3 coding sequence is TGTGCCTGGACCCTAGCGGGGGGGCGAAACGAGCAGTACTTC. Variable domain in full (rest from reference TRBV30 and TRBJ2-7): SQTIHQWPATLVQPVGSPLSLECTVEGTSNPNLYWYRQAAGRGLQLLFYSVGIGQISSEVPQNLSASRPQDRQFILSSKKLLLSDSGFYLCAWTLAGGRNEQYFGPGTRLTVT.

This chain connects TRBV7-8 to TRBJ2-7; 10 positions match TRBD1. Germline CDR1 and CDR2: SGHVS and FQNEAQ. This CDR3 has 16 residues. Trimming cost V 1 base and J 3 bases; bases outside gene matches: 6. The CDR3 nucleotides are TGTGCCAGCAGCTTAGTCCCGGGACAGGGGAGCTACGAGCAGTACTTC. Translation gives CASSLVPGQGSYEQYF.

This rearrangement joins TRBV27 to TRBJ1-5, with TRBD1 identical over 8 bases. Germline trimming cut 4 bases from V and 2 bases from J; bases unmatched to any gene: 7. The CDR3 length is 16 residues. Per germline, CDR1 MNHEY and CDR2 SMNVEV (reference sequence). CDR3 coding DNA: TGTGCCAGCAGTTACTCCGGGACAGGAGGCAATCAGCCCCAGCATTTT. It is translated as CASSYSGTGGNQPQHF.

V is TRBV6-1 and J is TRBJ2-7, with TRBD1 matching over 7 bases. The CDR3 runs 15 residues. V lost 2 bases, J lost 2 bases, and 6 bases stayed unmatched. The V gene's germline CDR1 is MNHNS and CDR2 SASEGT. CDR3 protein: CASSEQGQVTYEQYF. The CDR3 DNA is TGTGCCAGCAGTGAACAAGGACAGGTGACCTACGAGCAGTACTTC.